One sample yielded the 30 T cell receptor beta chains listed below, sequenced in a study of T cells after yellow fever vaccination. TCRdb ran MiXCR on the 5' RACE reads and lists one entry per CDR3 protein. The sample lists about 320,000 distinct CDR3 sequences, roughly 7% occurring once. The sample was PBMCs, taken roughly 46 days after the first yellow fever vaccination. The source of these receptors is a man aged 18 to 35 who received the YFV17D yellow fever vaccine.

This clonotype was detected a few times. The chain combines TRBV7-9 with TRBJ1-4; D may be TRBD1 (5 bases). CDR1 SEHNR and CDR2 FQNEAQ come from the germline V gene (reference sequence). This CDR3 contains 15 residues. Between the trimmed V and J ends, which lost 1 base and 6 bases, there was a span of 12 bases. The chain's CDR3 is CASSLEAGNHEKLFF. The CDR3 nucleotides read TGTGCCAGCAGCTTAGAAGCAGGGAATCATGAAAAACTGTTTTTT.

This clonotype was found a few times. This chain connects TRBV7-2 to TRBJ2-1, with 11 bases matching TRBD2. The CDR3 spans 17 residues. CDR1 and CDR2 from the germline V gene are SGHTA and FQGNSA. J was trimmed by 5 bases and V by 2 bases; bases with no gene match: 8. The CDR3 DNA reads TGTGCCAGCAGCTTACTAATAGCGGGGGGGACTAACAATGAGCAGTTCTTC. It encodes CASSLLIAGGTNNEQFF.

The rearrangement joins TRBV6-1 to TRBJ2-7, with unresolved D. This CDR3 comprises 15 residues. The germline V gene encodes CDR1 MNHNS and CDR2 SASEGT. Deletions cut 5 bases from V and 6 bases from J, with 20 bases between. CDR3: CASSTGLGIFCEQYF. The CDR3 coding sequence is TGTGCCAGCAGTACCGGCCTAGGAATTTTTTGCGAGCAGTACTTC.

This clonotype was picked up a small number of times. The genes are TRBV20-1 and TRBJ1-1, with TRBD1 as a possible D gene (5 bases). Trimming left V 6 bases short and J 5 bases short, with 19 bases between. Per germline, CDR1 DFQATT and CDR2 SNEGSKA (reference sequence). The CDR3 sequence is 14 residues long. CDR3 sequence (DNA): TGCAGTGCCCGACGGGCAGGGTTGAGAACTGAAGCTTTCTTT. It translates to CSARRAGLRTEAFF.

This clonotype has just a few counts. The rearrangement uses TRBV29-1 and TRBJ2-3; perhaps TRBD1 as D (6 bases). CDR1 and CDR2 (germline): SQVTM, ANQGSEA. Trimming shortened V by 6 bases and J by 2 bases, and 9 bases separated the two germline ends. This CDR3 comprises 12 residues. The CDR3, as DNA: TGCAGCGTGGACAGATCCACAGATACGCAGTATTTT. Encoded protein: CSVDRSTDTQYF.

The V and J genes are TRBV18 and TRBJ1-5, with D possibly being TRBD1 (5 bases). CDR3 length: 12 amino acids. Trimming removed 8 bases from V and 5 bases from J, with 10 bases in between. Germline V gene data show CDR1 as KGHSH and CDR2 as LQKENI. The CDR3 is CASRRGDQPQHF. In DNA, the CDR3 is TGTGCCAGCCGACGAGGGGATCAGCCCCAGCATTTT. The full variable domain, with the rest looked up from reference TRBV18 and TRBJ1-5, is NAGVMQNPRHLVRRRGQEARLRCSPMKGHSHVYWYRQLPEEGLKFMVYLQKENIIDESGMPKERFSAEFPKEGPSILRIQQVVRGDSAAYFCASRRGDQPQHFGDGTRLSIL.

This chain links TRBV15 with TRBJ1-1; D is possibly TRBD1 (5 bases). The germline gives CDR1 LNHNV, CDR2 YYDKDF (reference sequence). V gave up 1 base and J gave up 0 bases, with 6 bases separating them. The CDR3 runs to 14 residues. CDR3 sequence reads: CATSRGQLNTEAFF. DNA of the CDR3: TGTGCCACCAGCAGAGGACAGCTGAACACTGAAGCTTTCTTT.

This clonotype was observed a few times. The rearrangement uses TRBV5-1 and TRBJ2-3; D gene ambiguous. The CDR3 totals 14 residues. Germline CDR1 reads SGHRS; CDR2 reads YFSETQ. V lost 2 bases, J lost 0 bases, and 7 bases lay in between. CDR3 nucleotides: TGCGCCAGCAGCTTTTACGGAAGCACAGATACGCAGTATTTT. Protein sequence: CASSFYGSTDTQYF.

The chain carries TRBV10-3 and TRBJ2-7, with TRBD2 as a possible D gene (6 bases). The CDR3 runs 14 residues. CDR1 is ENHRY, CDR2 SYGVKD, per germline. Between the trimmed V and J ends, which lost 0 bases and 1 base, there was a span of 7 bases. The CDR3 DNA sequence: TGTGCCATCAGTGAGTCTAGCGGATCCTACGAGCAGTACTTC. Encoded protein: CAISESSGSYEQYF.

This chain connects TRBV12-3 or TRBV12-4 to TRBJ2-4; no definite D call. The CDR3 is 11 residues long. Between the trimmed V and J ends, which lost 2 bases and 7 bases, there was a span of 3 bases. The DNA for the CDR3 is TGTGCCAGCAGTTTATGGAACATTCAGTACTTC. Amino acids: CASSLWNIQYF.

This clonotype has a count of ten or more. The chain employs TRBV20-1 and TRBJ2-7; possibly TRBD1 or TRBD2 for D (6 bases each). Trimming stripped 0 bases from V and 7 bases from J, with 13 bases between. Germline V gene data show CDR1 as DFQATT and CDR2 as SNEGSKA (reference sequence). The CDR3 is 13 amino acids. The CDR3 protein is CSARDRGPNEQYF. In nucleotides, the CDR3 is TGCAGTGCTAGAGATCGGGGGCCGAATGAGCAGTACTTC.

Written as DNA, the CDR3 is TGCAGCGTTGCGGGGGTCGGACAAGAGACCCAGTACTTC. Translation: CSVAGVGQETQYF. J is TRBJ2-5 and V is TRBV29-1; a weak D match, TRBD2 (6 bases). V lost 4 bases, J lost 2 bases, and 11 bases lay in between. Germline CDR1 is SQVTM and CDR2 is ANQGSEA. This CDR3 is built from 13 residues. Full variable domain (rest looked up from reference TRBV29-1 and TRBJ2-5): SAVISQKPSRDICQRGTSLTIQCQVDSQVTMMFWYRQQPGQSLTLIATANQGSEATYESGFVIDKFPISRPNLTFSTLTVSNMSPEDSSIYLCSVAGVGQETQYFGPGTRLLVL.

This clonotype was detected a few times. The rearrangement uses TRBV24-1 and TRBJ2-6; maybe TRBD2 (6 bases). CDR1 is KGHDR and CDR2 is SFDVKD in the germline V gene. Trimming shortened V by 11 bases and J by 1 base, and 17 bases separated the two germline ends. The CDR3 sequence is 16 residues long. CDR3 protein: CASRGVDRSGANVLTF. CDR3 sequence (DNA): TGTGCCAGTCGCGGGGTGGATCGGTCTGGGGCCAACGTCCTGACTTTC.

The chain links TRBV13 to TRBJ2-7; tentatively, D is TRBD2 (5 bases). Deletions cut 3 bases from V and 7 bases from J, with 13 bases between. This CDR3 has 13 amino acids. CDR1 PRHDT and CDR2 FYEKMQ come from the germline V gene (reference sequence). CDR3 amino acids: CASSFSVGVEQYF. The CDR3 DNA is TGTGCCAGCAGCTTTAGCGTAGGTGTGGAGCAGTACTTC.

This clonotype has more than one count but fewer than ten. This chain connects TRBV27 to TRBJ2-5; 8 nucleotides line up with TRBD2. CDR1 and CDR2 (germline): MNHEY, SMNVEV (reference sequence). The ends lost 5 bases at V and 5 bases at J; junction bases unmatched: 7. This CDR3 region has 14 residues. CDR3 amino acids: CASSLGTRGETQYF. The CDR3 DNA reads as TGTGCCAGCAGTCTAGGGACTAGAGGGGAGACCCAGTACTTC.

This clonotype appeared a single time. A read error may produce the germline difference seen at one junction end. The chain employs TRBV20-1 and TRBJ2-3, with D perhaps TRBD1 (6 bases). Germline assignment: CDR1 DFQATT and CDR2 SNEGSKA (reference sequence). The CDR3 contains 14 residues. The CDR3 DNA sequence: TGCTGTGCTCCGGACAGACGTGCCACAGATACGCAGTATTTT. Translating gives CCAPDRRATDTQYF.

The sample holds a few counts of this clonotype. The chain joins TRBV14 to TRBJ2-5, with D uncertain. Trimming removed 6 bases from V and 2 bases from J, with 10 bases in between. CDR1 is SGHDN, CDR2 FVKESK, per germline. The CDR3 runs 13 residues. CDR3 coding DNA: TGTGCCAGCAGGGACGGTGCACAAGAGACCCAGTACTTC. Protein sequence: CASRDGAQETQYF. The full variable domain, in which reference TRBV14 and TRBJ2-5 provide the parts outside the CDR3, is EAGVTQFPSHSVIEKGQTVTLRCDPISGHDNLYWYRRVMGKEIKFLLHFVKESKQDESGMPNNRFLAERTGGTYSTLKVQPAELEDSGVYFCASRDGAQETQYFGPGTRLLVL.

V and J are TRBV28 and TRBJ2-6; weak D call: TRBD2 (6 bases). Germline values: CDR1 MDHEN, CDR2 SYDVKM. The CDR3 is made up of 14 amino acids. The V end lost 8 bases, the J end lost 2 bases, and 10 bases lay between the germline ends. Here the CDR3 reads CASGRGTGANVLTF. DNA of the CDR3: TGTGCCAGCGGACGGGGGACTGGGGCCAACGTCCTGACTTTC.

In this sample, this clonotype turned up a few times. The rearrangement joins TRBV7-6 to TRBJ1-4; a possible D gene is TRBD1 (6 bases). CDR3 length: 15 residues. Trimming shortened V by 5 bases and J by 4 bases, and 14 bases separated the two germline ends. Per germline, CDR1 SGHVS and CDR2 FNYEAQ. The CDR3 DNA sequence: TGTGCCAGCAGCGTAAACAGGGCTATTAATGAAAAACTGTTTTTT. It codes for CASSVNRAINEKLFF. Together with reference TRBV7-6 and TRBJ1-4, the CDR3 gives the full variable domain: GAGVSQSPRYKVTKRGQDVALRCDPISGHVSLYWYRQALGQGPEFLTYFNYEAQQDKSGLPNDRFSAERPEGSISTLTIQRTEQRDSAMYRCASSVNRAINEKLFFGSGTQLSVL.

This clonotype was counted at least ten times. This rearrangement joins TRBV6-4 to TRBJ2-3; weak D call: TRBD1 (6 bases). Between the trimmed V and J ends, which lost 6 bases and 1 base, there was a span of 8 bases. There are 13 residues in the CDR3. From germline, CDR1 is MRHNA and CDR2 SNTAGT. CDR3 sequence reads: CASSNRGTDTQYF. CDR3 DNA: TGTGCCAGCAGCAACAGGGGCACAGATACGCAGTATTTT.

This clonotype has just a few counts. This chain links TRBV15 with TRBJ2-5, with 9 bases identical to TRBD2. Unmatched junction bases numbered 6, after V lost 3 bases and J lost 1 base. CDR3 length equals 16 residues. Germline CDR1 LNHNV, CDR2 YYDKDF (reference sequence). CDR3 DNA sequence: TGTGCCACCAGCAGGGGACTAGCTGGCCTCCAAGAGACCCAGTACTTC. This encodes CATSRGLAGLQETQYF.

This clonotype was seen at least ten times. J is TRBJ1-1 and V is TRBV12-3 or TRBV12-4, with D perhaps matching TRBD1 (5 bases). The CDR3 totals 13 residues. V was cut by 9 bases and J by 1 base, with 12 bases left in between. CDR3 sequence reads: CASIGTGNTEAFF. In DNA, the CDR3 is TGTGCCAGTATCGGGACGGGGAACACTGAAGCTTTCTTT.

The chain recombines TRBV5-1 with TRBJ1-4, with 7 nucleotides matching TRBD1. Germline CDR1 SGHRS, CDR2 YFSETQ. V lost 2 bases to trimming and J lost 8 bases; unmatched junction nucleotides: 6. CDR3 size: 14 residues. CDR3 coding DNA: TGCGCCAGCAGCTTTGACAGGGTGGACGAAAAACTGTTTTTT. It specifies CASSFDRVDEKLFF.

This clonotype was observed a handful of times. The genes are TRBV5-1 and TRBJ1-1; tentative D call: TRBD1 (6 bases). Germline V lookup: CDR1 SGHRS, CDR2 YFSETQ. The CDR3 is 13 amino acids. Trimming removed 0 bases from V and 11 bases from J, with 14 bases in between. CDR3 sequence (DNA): TGCGCCAGCAGCTTGGACGGGGGCGGAGGTGCTTTCTTT. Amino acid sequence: CASSLDGGGGAFF.

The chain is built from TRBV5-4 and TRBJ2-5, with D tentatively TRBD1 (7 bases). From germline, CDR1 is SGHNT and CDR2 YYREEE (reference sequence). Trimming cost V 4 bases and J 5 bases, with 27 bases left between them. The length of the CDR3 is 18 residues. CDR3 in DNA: TGTGCCAGCAGCGGATACAGGGGTAGCGCGGGAAACATTGAGACCCAGTACTTC. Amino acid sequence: CASSGYRGSAGNIETQYF.

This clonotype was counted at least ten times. DNA for the CDR3: TGTGCCAGCAGCTCCCAAGCTCTAGCGGTGGGAGAGCAGTACTTC. Its translation: CASSSQALAVGEQYF. The V call is TRBV7-2, the J call TRBJ2-7, with 7 bases identical to TRBD2. Germline CDR1 reads SGHTA; CDR2 reads FQGNSA. The CDR3 has 15 residues. Losses at the gene ends were 4 bases for V and 7 bases for J; bases not matched to a gene: 13.

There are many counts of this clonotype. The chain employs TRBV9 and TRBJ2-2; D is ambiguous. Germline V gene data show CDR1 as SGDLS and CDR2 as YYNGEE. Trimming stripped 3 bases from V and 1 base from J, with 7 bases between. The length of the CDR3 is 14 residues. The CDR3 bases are TGTGCCAGCAGCGGTAACCTGAACACCGGGGAGCTGTTTTTT. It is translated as CASSGNLNTGELFF.

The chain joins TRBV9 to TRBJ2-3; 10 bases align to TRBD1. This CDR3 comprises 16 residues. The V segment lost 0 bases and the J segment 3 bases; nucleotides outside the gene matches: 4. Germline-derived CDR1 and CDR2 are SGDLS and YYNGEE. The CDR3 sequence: CASSVAAGQGTDTQYF. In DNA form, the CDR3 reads TGTGCCAGCAGCGTAGCTGCGGGACAGGGGACAGATACGCAGTATTTT.

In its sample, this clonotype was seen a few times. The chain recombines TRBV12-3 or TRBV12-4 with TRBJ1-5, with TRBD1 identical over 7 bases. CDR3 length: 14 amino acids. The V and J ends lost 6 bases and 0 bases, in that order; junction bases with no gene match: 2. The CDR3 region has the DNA TGTGCCAGCAGGGGACAGTATAGCAATCAGCCCCAGCATTTT. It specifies CASRGQYSNQPQHF.

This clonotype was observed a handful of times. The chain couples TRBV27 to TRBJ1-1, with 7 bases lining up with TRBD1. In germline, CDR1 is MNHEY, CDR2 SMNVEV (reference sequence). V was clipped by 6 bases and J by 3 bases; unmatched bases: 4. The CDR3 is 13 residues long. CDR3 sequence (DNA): TGTGCCAGCAGACACAGGGGATACACTGAAGCTTTCTTT. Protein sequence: CASRHRGYTEAFF.